The 8 T cell receptor beta chains reported below all come from one sample, sequenced in a study of identical twins. In TCRdb, the 5' RACE reads were re-called with MiXCR into one record per CDR3 protein. The sample comprises about 530,000 distinct CDR3 sequences, roughly 15% of which are singletons, and about 0.47% rests with the top ten. Another study also made use of these data, one on yellow fever vaccine responses in identical twins.

The specimen was CD4+ T cells sorted from blood. The source of these receptors is a woman aged 18-29 years in good health.

The gene calls are TRBV6-5 and TRBJ2-4; the match to TRBD2 covers 7 bases. V lost 1 base and J lost 6; bases outside the gene matches: 6. CDR3 length: 15 amino acids. Germline V gene data show CDR1 as MNHEY and CDR2 as SVGAGI. CDR3 loop: CASSYWGREANIQYF. The CDR3 nucleotides read TGTGCCAGCAGTTACTGGGGTCGGGAGGCAAACATTCAGTACTTC.

The chain recombines TRBV6-1 with TRBJ2-1; 7 bases agree with TRBD2. Germline loops: CDR1 MNHNS, CDR2 SASEGT. V shed 6 bases, J shed 9 bases, and the junction held 8 bases outside the gene matches. The CDR3 contains 13 residues. For the CDR3, the DNA is TGTGCCAGCAGCTCAGACCTAGCGGCTGAGCAGTTCTTC. Protein sequence: CASSSDLAAEQFF.

The chain has TRBV20-1 and TRBJ1-1, with no clear D. Germline loops: CDR1 DFQATT, CDR2 SNEGSKA (reference sequence). Deletions cut 1 base from V and 4 bases from J, with 10 bases between. The CDR3 loop spans 13 amino acids. CDR3 in amino acids: CSARARWGTEAFF. In nucleotides, the CDR3 is TGCAGTGCTAGAGCCCGGTGGGGCACTGAAGCTTTCTTT.

This clonotype was counted only a few times. The chain is built from TRBV20-1 and TRBJ1-6, with D perhaps TRBD1 (6 bases). CDR1 and CDR2 from the germline V gene are DFQATT and SNEGSKA (reference sequence). The CDR3 covers 15 residues. With 6 bases removed from V and 5 bases from J, the gap between germline ends came to 17 bases. Here the CDR3 DNA reads TGCAGTGCATCTTTCCAGACAGGAGATAATTCACCCCTCCACTTT. It specifies CSASFQTGDNSPLHF.

The chain joins TRBV2 to TRBJ2-2; the D gene is possibly TRBD1 (6 bases). Per the germline V gene, CDR1 is SNHLY and CDR2 is FYNNEI. The V gene lost 7 bases and the J gene lost 1 base, with 10 bases spanning the gap. This CDR3 contains 14 residues. The CDR3 DNA is TGTGCCAGCATCTTGACAGGGAACACCGGGGAGCTGTTTTTT. Residues: CASILTGNTGELFF.

In this sample, this clonotype turned up a few times. CDR3 sequence: CASSNGPRNTEAFF. For the CDR3, the DNA is TGTGCCAGCAGTAACGGCCCCCGGAACACTGAAGCTTTCTTT. This rearrangement joins TRBV12-3 or TRBV12-4 to TRBJ1-1; D is unresolved. This CDR3 spans 14 amino acids. V gave up 5 bases and J gave up 1 base, with 11 bases separating them.

The V and J genes are TRBV5-1 and TRBJ2-1, with 11 bases identical to TRBD2. Trimming at V came to 3 bases and at J to 2 bases, leaving 4 bases not matched to a gene. The CDR3 spans 16 residues. Germline V gives CDR1 SGHRS, CDR2 YFSETQ. CDR3 amino acids: CASSSLLAGAYNEQFF. The CDR3, as DNA: TGCGCCAGCAGCTCCTTACTAGCGGGAGCCTACAATGAGCAGTTCTTC.

This chain joins TRBV5-1 and TRBJ1-1, with D maybe TRBD1 (5 bases). The CDR3 has 13 amino acids. Germline loops: CDR1 SGHRS, CDR2 YFSETQ. The V end lost 1 base, the J end lost 11 bases, and 15 bases lay between the germline ends. This CDR3 is CASSLNGGRGAFF. For the CDR3, the DNA is TGCGCCAGCAGCTTGAATGGGGGGAGAGGGGCTTTCTTT.